Here is one T cell receptor beta chain with its context. Its antigen remains unidentified. This cohort consisted of healthy bone marrow donors. CDR3 size: 15 residues. The ends lost 4 bases at V and 4 bases at J; junction bases unmatched: 4. The germline V gene has CDR1 MDHEN and CDR2 SYDVKM. The primer mix had 60 Vbeta and 13 Jbeta primers. Profiling relied on immunoSEQ multiplex PCR, and the TCRdb table lists in-frame clones only, not all of them. The table has about 160,000 clones, approximately 80% seen once. These data belong to a study of cytomegalovirus exposure and HLA in healthy donors. Findings and limits, study-wide: Common viral pathogens were later found to be apparently linked to several of the most significant clusters.

The origin of this receptor is a man between 18 and 29 years old in good health and CMV-seropositive. The chain employs TRBV28 and TRBJ2-1; the match to TRBD1 covers 10 bases. The sequenced material came from PBMCs. CDR3 residues: CASSYPGQGYNEQFF. The CDR3 DNA reads as TGTGCCAGCAGTTATCCGGGACAGGGGTACAATGAGCAGTTCTTC.